The T cell receptor (beta chain) under discussion was sequenced for a study of vaccination effects on CD4 cells after COVID-19. Study outcomes and limitations: Most post-vaccine spike-reactive clones in convalescents were new, not infection-derived. Marked clonal contraction of both clone types appeared late after vaccination.

About this clone: Its antigen is undetermined.

TCRdb's copy holds only in-frame clones and misses some; the assay was immunoSEQ multiplex PCR. This sample yields tens of thousands of clones, of which under 80% are seen a single time; under 30% belongs to the top ten. CDR3 length: 16 residues. V lost 0 bases, J lost 3 bases, and 7 bases stayed unmatched. Per germline, CDR1 MNHEY and CDR2 SVGAGI. Upon completion of around eleven days in culture, CD4+ T cells were isolated. This sequence was found in a human donor who had a prior SARS-CoV-2 infection. The J gene is TRBJ1-2, the V gene TRBV6-5, with 7 nucleotides matching TRBD1. The source material was CD4+ T cells from PBMCs cultured without peptide, sampled before COVID-19 vaccination. The CDR3 sequence: CASSYSGTATYYGYTF. Here the CDR3 DNA reads TGTGCCAGCAGTTACTCAGGGACAGCAACTTACTATGGCTACACCTTC.